The 7 T cell receptor beta chains below were found in one sample sequenced in a study of T-cell reconstitution after alpha-beta-depleted transplantation in children. Preparation of the TCRbeta library was carried out with unique molecular identifiers. MiXCR, applied by TCRdb to the PCR reads, yields one record per CDR3 protein. The sample includes hundreds of thousands of distinct CDR3 sequences, around 16% seen only once; the top ten take roughly 40%. Sequenced here: PBMCs, mostly from graft donor cells, sampled 360 days after TCRalphabeta/CD19-depleted stem cell transplant. The receptors shown here come from a male patient between 2 and 15 years old who had a stem cell transplant for acute lymphoblastic leukemia, so the T cells may come from the graft donor.

This clonotype was seen at least ten times. CDR3 protein: CASSFSGHLEETQYF. DNA of the CDR3: TGTGCCAGCAGTTTCTCGGGACACCTGGAGGAGACCCAGTACTTC. The chain links TRBV28 to TRBJ2-5; D may be TRBD1 (6 bases). CDR1 and CDR2 from the germline V gene are MDHEN and SYDVKM. This CDR3 has 15 amino acids. Trimming left V 3 bases short and J 5 bases short, with 16 bases between.

The V and J genes are TRBV4-1 and TRBJ2-5; D might be TRBD2 (6 bases). The V end lost 1 base, the J end lost 1 base, and 13 bases lay between the germline ends. Germline-derived CDR1 and CDR2 are MGHRA and YSYEKL. CDR3 size: 16 residues. The chain's CDR3 is CASSQGRRGVQETQYF. CDR3 nucleotide sequence: TGCGCCAGCAGCCAAGGCCGGAGGGGAGTCCAAGAGACCCAGTACTTC.

In this sample, this clonotype turned up a few times. The chain couples TRBV20-1 to TRBJ2-6; the match to TRBD1 covers 9 bases. The CDR3 length is 16 residues. The germline V gene has CDR1 DFQATT and CDR2 SNEGSKA (reference sequence). J lost 1 base, V lost 6 bases, and 7 bases had no gene match. CDR3 amino acids: CSATGQGNSGANVLTF. The CDR3 DNA sequence: TGCAGTGCCACGGGACAGGGTAATTCTGGGGCCAACGTCCTGACTTTC.

The sample holds a few counts of this clonotype. This rearrangement joins TRBV28 to TRBJ2-5, with 9 bases matching TRBD2. Germline V lookup: CDR1 MDHEN, CDR2 SYDVKM. The trim removed 3 bases at V and 3 bases at J, leaving 17 bases unmatched. The CDR3 has 19 residues. CDR3 coding DNA: TGTGCCAGCAGTTTTTACCAAACCGGGACTAGCCCGACGAAAGAGACCCAGTACTTC. Its protein product is CASSFYQTGTSPTKETQYF.

This clonotype was detected ten times or more. The V gene is TRBV5-5, the J gene TRBJ2-7; possible D gene TRBD1, 5 bases. The V end lost 2 bases, the J end lost 3 bases, and 15 bases lay between the germline ends. Germline CDR1 and CDR2: SGHKS and YYEKEE (reference sequence). The CDR3 totals 15 residues. For the CDR3, the DNA is TGTGCCAGCAGCTTAGGGGCGAGTTTTAGCTACGAGCAGTACTTC. Translation: CASSLGASFSYEQYF.

This clonotype was counted a few times. The CDR3 bases are TGTGCCATCAGTGAGTCTGGGGGAGACGAGACCCAGTACTTC. Amino acids: CAISESGGDETQYF. V is TRBV10-3 and J is TRBJ2-5; D could derive from TRBD1 or TRBD2 (5 bases each). V was shortened by 0 bases and J by 5 bases, with 10 bases between the two germline ends. This CDR3 is 14 amino acids long. Germline V CDR1 and CDR2: ENHRY, SYGVKD.

The rearrangement links TRBV12-3 or TRBV12-4 to TRBJ2-1, with unresolved D. The CDR3 spans 14 residues. V lost 0 bases and J lost 3, with 6 bases in between. CDR3 sequence: CASSLAGNYNEQFF. CDR3 nucleotides: TGTGCCAGCAGTTTAGCGGGAAACTACAATGAGCAGTTCTTC.